The rows below give T cell receptor beta chains drawn from one sample of a study of blood T cells in healthy people across ages. TCRdb redid the calling of the 5' RACE reads with MiXCR, one entry per CDR3 protein. The sample includes 660,000 or so distinct CDR3 sequences, 58% of them seen just once. The material sequenced was blood. Receptors were obtained from a man aged 60 to 69 in good health. The CDR3 runs from the conserved cysteine through the conserved F or W. A D gene is named only where the DNA matches it firmly. The listing skips clone size in some rows; elsewhere it reads once, few, many or a size class.

j_gene	v_gene	abundance	d_gene	CDR3nt	CDR3aa
TRBJ1-3	TRBV29-1	NA	TRBD1	TGCAGCGTTGTGGGGACAGACTCTGGAAACACCATATATTTT	CSVVGTDSGNTIYF
TRBJ2-1	TRBV29-1	NA	TRBD2	TGCAGCGTTGAAGCCCGAACTAGCGGAAGATCCCTCTGGGATGAGCAGTTCTTC	CSVEARTSGRSLWDEQFF
TRBJ2-3	TRBV28	NA	NA	TGTGCCAGTTATTTGCGGAGCACAGATACGCAGTATTTT	CASYLRSTDTQYF
TRBJ2-4	TRBV3-1	NA	TRBD1	TGTGCCAGCAGCCCCCGGGACAGTTACAAAAACATTCAGTACTTC	CASSPRDSYKNIQYF
TRBJ2-5	TRBV5-1	NA	TRBD1	TGCGCCAGCCTACCGGGACAGGGCTTTTCGGAGGCCCAGTACTTC	CASLPGQGFSEAQYF
TRBJ2-1	TRBV4-2	few	NA	TGTGCCAGCAGCCAAGATGTTGGCCGAATCTACAACAATGAGCAGTTCTTC	CASSQDVGRIYNNEQFF
TRBJ2-1	TRBV7-2	few	NA	TGTGCCAGCAGCTTGGAGGACGGCTCCTACAATGAGCAGTTCTTC	CASSLEDGSYNEQFF
TRBJ2-1	TRBV11-2	NA	NA	TGTGCCAGCAGCTTTGTTTTTGAGCAGTTCTTC	CASSFVFEQFF
TRBJ2-3	TRBV4-1	NA	TRBD2	TGCGCCAGCAGCCAAGGGGCGGGGGGCCCTGGTGGTACGCAGTATTTT	CASSQGAGGPGGTQYF
TRBJ1-2	TRBV29-1	NA	TRBD1	TGCAGCGTCATCCCCGGGGACAGCAGTTATGGCTACACCTTC	CSVIPGDSSYGYTF